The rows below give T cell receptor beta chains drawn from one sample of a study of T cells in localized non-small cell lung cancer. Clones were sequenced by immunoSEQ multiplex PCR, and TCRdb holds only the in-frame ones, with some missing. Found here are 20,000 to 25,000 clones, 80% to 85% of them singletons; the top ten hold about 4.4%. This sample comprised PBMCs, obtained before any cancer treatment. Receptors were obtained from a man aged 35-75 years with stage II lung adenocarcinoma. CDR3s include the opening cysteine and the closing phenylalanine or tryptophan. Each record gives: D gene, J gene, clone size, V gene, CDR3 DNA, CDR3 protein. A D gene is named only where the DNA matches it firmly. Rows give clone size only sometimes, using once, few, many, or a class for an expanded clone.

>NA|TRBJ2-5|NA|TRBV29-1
TGCAGCGTGGATGAGATGGTCAGTTCGGAGACCCAGTACTTC
CSVDEMVSSETQYF
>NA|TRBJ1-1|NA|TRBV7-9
TGTGCCAGCAGCCCGACAATTCCCCCGCTGGTTACCTTT
CASSPTIPPLVTF
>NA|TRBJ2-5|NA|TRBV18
TGTGCCAGCTCACCCGGCCAACAAGAGACCCAGTACTTC
CASSPGQQETQYF
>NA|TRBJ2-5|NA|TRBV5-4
TGTGCCAGCCGTCGGACGGGGGGCCTAGAGACCCAGTACTTC
CASRRTGGLETQYF
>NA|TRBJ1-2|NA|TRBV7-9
TGTGCCAGCAGCCTAGGTTGGGCTTACTACACCTTC
CASSLGWAYYTF
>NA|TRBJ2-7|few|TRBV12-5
TGTGCTAGTGCCCATCCGCAGGGCGGTCGCTACGAGCAGTACTTC
CASAHPQGGRYEQYF
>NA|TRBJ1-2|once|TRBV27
TGTGCCAGCACCTCCACAGGGTCTTCTGGCTACACCTTC
CASTSTGSSGYTF
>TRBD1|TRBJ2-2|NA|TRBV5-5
TGTGCCAGCAGCGTTCAGGGGGCGCGAAACGGGGAGCTGTTTTTT
CASSVQGARNGELFF
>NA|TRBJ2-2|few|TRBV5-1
TGCGCCAGCAGCTTTGTAGGGCCTTCGAACACCGGGGAGCTGTTTTTT
CASSFVGPSNTGELFF
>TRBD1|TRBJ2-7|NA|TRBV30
TGTGCCTGGAGTGCCGACAGGGGGCTCCACGAGCAGTACTTC
CAWSADRGLHEQYF
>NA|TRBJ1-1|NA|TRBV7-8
TGTGCCAGCAGCTTAGCCGGTTTGTGGAGGGGTGACACTGAAGCTTTCTTT
CASSLAGLWRGDTEAFF
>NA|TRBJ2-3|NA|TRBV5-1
TGCGCCAGCAGCCCAGCGGGTGGCACAGATACGCAGTATTTT
CASSPAGGTDTQYF
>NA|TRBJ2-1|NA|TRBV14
TGTGCCAGCAGCCAAGCCTTGGGGAACTACAATGAGCAGTTCTTC
CASSQALGNYNEQFF
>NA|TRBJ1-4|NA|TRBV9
TGTGCCAGCAGCGTAGGCGGCAGCACATGGGAAAAACTGTTTTTT
CASSVGGSTWEKLFF
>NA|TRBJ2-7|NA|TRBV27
TGTGCCAGCAGTTTGGTTAGGGCAGGGGAGGGCGAGCAGTACTTC
CASSLVRAGEGEQYF
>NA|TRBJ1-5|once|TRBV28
TGTGCCAGCAGTTTGACGGTCAACAATCAGCCCCAGCATTTT
CASSLTVNNQPQHF
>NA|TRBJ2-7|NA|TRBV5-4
TGTGCCAGCAGCGCGGACCCTAACCCCTACGAGCAGTACTTC
CASSADPNPYEQYF
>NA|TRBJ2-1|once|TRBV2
TGTGCCAGCAGTGAATCGTCGAGCCCCCCTATTTCGTTCTTC
CASSESSSPPISFF
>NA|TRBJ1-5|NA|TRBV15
TGTGCCACCAGCAGCGCTTTTGATCAGCCCCAGCATTTT
CATSSAFDQPQHF
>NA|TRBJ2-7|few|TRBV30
TGTGCCTGGAGTCCGACCTCCTACGAGCAGTACTTC
CAWSPTSYEQYF
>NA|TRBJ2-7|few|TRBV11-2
TGTGCCAGCAGGGGCCCGGGAGTCAATCGAGGCGAGCAGTACTTC
CASRGPGVNRGEQYF
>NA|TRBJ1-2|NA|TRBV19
TGTGCCAGTAGCCTGGGGGACGCTTTCTATGGCTACACCTTC
CASSLGDAFYGYTF
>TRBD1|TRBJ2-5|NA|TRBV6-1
TGTGCCAGCAGTAGGACCGGGACAGGGCAAGTTGAGCAGTACTTC
CASSRTGTGQVEQYF
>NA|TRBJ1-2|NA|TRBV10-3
TGTGCCATCAGTGAGTCTACAGCCCCCTGGTACACCTTC
CAISESTAPWYTF
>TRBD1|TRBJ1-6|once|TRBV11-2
TGTGCCAGCAGCTTCTCTCGAGCCGGGACAGGGAATTCACCCCTCCACTTT
CASSFSRAGTGNSPLHF
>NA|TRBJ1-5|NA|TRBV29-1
TGCAGCGTTGGACAGGATAGCAATCAGCCCCAGCATTTT
CSVGQDSNQPQHF
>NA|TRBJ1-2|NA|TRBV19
TGTGCCAGTAGTACCGATAAGCGGGGGATTTATGGCTACACCTTC
CASSTDKRGIYGYTF
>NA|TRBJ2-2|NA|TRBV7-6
TGTGCCAGCAGCACCCATACAGGGTTAGGTGACACCGGGGAGCTGTTTTTT
CASSTHTGLGDTGELFF
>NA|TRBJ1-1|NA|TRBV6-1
TGTGCCAGCAGTGAAGATGAGAGGGGGGGAATGAACACTGAAGCTTTCTTT
CASSEDERGGMNTEAFF
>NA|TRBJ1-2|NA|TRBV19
TGTGCCAGTAGTACCCCGGCTCGGAGTGGCTACACCTTC
CASSTPARSGYTF
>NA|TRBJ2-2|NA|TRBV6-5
TGTGCCAGCAGTTACTCCCCCTTGGGCACCGGGGAGCTGTTTTTT
CASSYSPLGTGELFF
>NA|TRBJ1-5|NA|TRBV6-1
TGTGCCAGCAGTGAAATCCCAGGGGCGGATCAGCCCCAGCATTTT
CASSEIPGADQPQHF
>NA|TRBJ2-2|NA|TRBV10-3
TGTGCCATCAGTGAGTCTAACTACAACACCGGGGAGCTGTTTTTT
CAISESNYNTGELFF
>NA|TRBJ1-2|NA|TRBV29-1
TGCAGCGTTGAAGATCGGAGGGTGCGCCACCTTAACTATGGCTACACCTTC
CSVEDRRVRHLNYGYTF
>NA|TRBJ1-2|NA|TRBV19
TGTGCCAGTAGTATAGGAGTCCAAAACTATGGCTACACCTTC
CASSIGVQNYGYTF
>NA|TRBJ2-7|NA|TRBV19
TGTGCCAGTAGTGCTGAGAGGGGCGTCTTAGGTGACGAGCAGTACTTC
CASSAERGVLGDEQYF
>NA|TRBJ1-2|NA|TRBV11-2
TGTGCCAGCAGCTTAGATGGCAATAACTATGGCTACACCTTC
CASSLDGNNYGYTF
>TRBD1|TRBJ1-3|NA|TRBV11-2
TGTGCCAGCAGCTACTTACAGGGGGAAACTTCTGGAAACACCATATATTTT
CASSYLQGETSGNTIYF
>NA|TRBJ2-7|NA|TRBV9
TGTGCCAGCAGCGTAGCCGAGGTCCCCTCCTACGAGCAGTACTTC
CASSVAEVPSYEQYF
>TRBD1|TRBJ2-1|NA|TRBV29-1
TGCAGCGTTGAAATCTTAGCCGGGACAGGGTTGGTTGAGCAGTTCTTC
CSVEILAGTGLVEQFF